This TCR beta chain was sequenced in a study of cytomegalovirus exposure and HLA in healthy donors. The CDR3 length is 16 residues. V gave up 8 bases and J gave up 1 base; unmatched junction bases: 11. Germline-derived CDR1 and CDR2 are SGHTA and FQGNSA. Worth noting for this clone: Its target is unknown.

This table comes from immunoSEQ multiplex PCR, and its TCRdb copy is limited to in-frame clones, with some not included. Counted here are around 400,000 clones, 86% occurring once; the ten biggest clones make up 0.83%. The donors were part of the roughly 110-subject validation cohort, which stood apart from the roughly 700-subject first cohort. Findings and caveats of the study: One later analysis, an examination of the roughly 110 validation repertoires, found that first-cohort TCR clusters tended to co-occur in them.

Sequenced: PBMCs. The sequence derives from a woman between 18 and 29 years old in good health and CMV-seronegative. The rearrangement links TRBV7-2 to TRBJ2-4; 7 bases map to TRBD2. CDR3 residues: CASAPLLREAKNIQYF. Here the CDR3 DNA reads TGTGCCAGCGCACCTCTTTTGCGGGAGGCCAAAAACATTCAGTACTTC.